This is a list of T cell receptor beta chains from one sample in a study of post-analysis software for immune sequencing data. Using its own MiXCR run on the PCR reads, TCRdb lists one record per CDR3 protein. The profile shows hundreds of thousands of distinct CDR3 sequences, 25% to 30% of them singletons. Source material: blood. Receptor source: a girl between 5 and 17 years old with multiple sclerosis. Both conserved end residues are part of each CDR3. D genes are given only for firm matches. For some rows the clone size is stated as once, few or many, or as a class when expanded; others skip it.

>TRBJ1-2|NA|NA|TRBV10-3
CAIRTRADYGYTF
TGTGCCATTAGGACCCGCGCGGACTATGGCTACACCTTC
>TRBJ2-1|NA|TRBD2|TRBV7-9
CASSSPGTSGTPYNEQFF
TGTGCCAGCAGCTCCCCTGGGACTAGCGGGACTCCATACAATGAGCAGTTCTTC
>TRBJ1-5|NA|NA|TRBV28
CASSPSWARVGFDNQPQHF
TGTGCCAGCAGTCCTTCGTGGGCCCGCGTGGGTTTTGACAATCAGCCCCAGCATTTT
>TRBJ2-1|few|TRBD2|TRBV3-1
CASSQGRGLDNEQFF
TGTGCCAGCAGCCAGGGGCGGGGGTTAGACAATGAGCAGTTCTTC
>TRBJ1-1|many|TRBD1|TRBV5-1
CASSLRAGGTEAFF
TGCGCCAGCAGCTTAAGAGCAGGGGGGACAGAAGCTTTCTTT
>TRBJ2-2|NA|NA|TRBV4-1
CASSQDGDVSNTGELFF
TGCGCCAGCAGCCAAGATGGAGACGTCTCGAACACCGGGGAGCTGTTTTTT
>TRBJ2-1|NA|NA|TRBV5-6
CASSLLRVSSYNEQFF
TGTGCCAGCAGCTTGCTGAGAGTTAGCTCCTACAATGAGCAGTTCTTC
>TRBJ2-7|NA|TRBD1|TRBV20-1
CSAMVSGQGTYEQYF
TGCAGTGCCATGGTTTCGGGACAGGGAACCTACGAGCAGTACTTC
>TRBJ1-4|NA|NA|TRBV7-2
CAGSSTGYHGEKLFF
TGTGCCGGCAGCTCAACAGGGTACCATGGTGAAAAACTGTTTTTT
>TRBJ1-5|few|TRBD1|TRBV25-1
CASSPGTGWYQPQHF
TGTGCCAGCAGTCCAGGGACAGGGTGGTATCAGCCCCAGCATTTT
>TRBJ2-1|NA|TRBD2|TRBV9
CASGAGDYNEQFF
TGCGCCAGCGGCGCGGGGGACTACAATGAGCAGTTCTTC
>TRBJ2-3|NA|NA|TRBV5-1
CASRPLSTDTQYF
TGCGCCAGCAGACCCCTGAGCACAGATACGCAGTATTTT
>TRBJ2-7|many|TRBD2|TRBV28
CASSLLGLAGGPREQYF
TGTGCCAGCAGTTTATTGGGACTAGCGGGAGGGCCACGAGAGCAGTACTTC
>TRBJ2-3|NA|NA|TRBV9
CASSAQSSDTQYF
TGTGCCAGCAGCGCCCAATCATCTGATACGCAGTATTTT
>TRBJ2-7|many|NA|TRBV20-1
CSARGYEQYF
TGCAGTGCTAGAGGGTACGAGCAGTACTTC
>TRBJ2-7|few|NA|TRBV4-3
CASSQGALGGQILYEQYF
TGCGCCAGCAGCCAAGGAGCGTTGGGGGGACAGATTCTCTACGAGCAGTACTTC
>TRBJ2-1|many|NA|TRBV7-9
CASSLEDFRSEQFF
TGTGCCAGCAGCTTAGAGGACTTCCGAAGTGAGCAGTTCTTC
>TRBJ2-7|few|NA|TRBV20-1
CSASGPGQTMREQYF
TGCAGTGCTAGTGGCCCCGGACAGACGATGCGCGAGCAGTACTTC